A selection of T cell receptor beta chains follows, all from one sample in a study of T-cell reconstitution after alpha-beta-depleted transplantation in children. MiXCR was run by TCRdb on the PCR reads, yielding one entry per CDR3 protein. Of fewer than 35,000 distinct CDR3 sequences detected, under 6.5% appear once; the ten largest clones hold roughly 30%. Sample: peripheral blood, taken 60 days after TCRalphabeta/CD19-depleted stem cell transplant. The receptor source for this set is a child less than two years old who had a stem cell transplant for acute myeloid leukemia, so the T cells may come from the graft donor. The CDR3 runs from the conserved cysteine through the conserved F or W. D genes are given only for firm matches. Clone size is not always given. Where it is, it says once, few, many or a class for expanded clones.

V	J	D	size	CDR3	DNA
TRBV10-3	TRBJ2-1	.	many	CAISEPGYNEQFF	TGTGCCATCAGTGAGCCTGGGTATAATGAGCAGTTCTTC
TRBV7-8	TRBJ2-5	TRBD1	many	CASSLDRQETQYF	TGTGCCAGCAGCTTGGACAGGCAAGAGACCCAGTACTTC
TRBV12-3/TRBV12-4	TRBJ2-7	TRBD2	many	CASSEGRGYEQYF	TGTGCCAGCAGCGAAGGGAGGGGCTACGAGCAGTACTTC
TRBV28	TRBJ2-7	.	many	CASSPVPSYEQYF	TGTGCCAGCAGTCCCGTCCCCTCCTACGAGCAGTACTTC
TRBV9	TRBJ2-1	.	many	CASDPGLSSNEQFF	TGTGCCAGTGACCCTGGACTTTCTTCCAATGAGCAGTTCTTC
TRBV9	TRBJ2-7	.	many	CASSVDPRSGPSYEQYF	TGTGCCAGCAGCGTAGACCCCCGGTCCGGCCCCTCCTACGAGCAGTACTTC
TRBV9	TRBJ2-2	.	many	CASSWGAGELFF	TGTGCCAGCAGCTGGGGCGCCGGGGAGCTGTTTTTT
TRBV2	TRBJ2-7	.	.	CASSGSFYEQYF	TGTGCCAGCAGTGGGTCCTTTTACGAGCAGTACTTC
TRBV4-1	TRBJ2-1	.	.	CASTEFGTFNEQFF	TGCGCCAGCACCGAATTCGGGACTTTTAATGAGCAGTTCTTC
TRBV4-3	TRBJ2-7	TRBD2	many	CASSQGTSGWWEEQYF	TGCGCCAGCAGCCAGGGGACTAGCGGGTGGTGGGAGGAGCAGTACTTC
TRBV9	TRBJ2-2	TRBD1	many	CASSIPGQGPNTGELFF	TGTGCCAGCAGCATCCCGGGACAGGGACCGAACACCGGGGAGCTGTTTTTT
TRBV5-1	TRBJ2-7	TRBD1	once	CASSARDRGPYEQYF	TGCGCCAGCAGCGCCCGGGACAGGGGTCCCTACGAGCAGTACTTC
TRBV12-3/TRBV12-4	TRBJ1-2	TRBD1	.	CASSQDGTGRGGYTF	TGTGCCAGCAGCCAAGACGGGACAGGGAGGGGTGGCTACACCTTC
TRBV20-1	TRBJ2-7	.	many	CSARDPGHYYEQYF	TGCAGTGCTAGAGACCCAGGGCATTACTACGAGCAGTACTTC
TRBV29-1	TRBJ2-7	.	many	CSVEGTDRLPYEQYF	TGCAGCGTTGAAGGAACCGACAGGCTACCCTACGAGCAGTACTTC
TRBV12-3/TRBV12-4	TRBJ2-7	TRBD1	many	CASSQGTGWAYEQYF	TGTGCCAGCAGTCAGGGGACAGGCTGGGCCTACGAGCAGTACTTC
TRBV21-1	TRBJ2-7	.	many	CASSKAPGRYEQYF	TGTGCCAGCAGCAAAGCTCCGGGCAGGTATGAGCAGTACTTC
TRBV7-9	TRBJ2-5	.	many	CASPPQYF	TGTGCCAGTCCGCCCCAGTACTTC
TRBV4-2	TRBJ2-5	TRBD2	few	CASSPGSTSGASQETQYF	TGTGCCAGCAGCCCGGGGTCGACTAGCGGGGCCTCTCAAGAGACCCAGTACTTC
TRBV10-3	TRBJ2-7	.	many	CAIRTGVGRYYEQYF	TGTGCCATCAGGACAGGAGTCGGAAGGTACTACGAGCAGTACTTC
TRBV12-3/TRBV12-4	TRBJ1-2	.	many	CASSLEAGPWGYTF	TGTGCCAGCAGTTTAGAGGCCGGCCCCTGGGGCTACACCTTC
TRBV11-1	TRBJ2-5	TRBD1	many	CASSPWTGVRETQYF	TGTGCCAGCAGCCCCTGGACAGGGGTGAGGGAGACCCAGTACTTC
TRBV9	TRBJ2-2	TRBD2	many	CASSPPSGANTGELFF	TGTGCCAGCAGCCCCCCTAGCGGGGCGAACACCGGGGAGCTGTTTTTT
TRBV27	TRBJ2-7	.	many	CASSSPLYEQYF	TGTGCCAGCAGCTCCCCCCTCTACGAGCAGTACTTC
TRBV5-1	TRBJ2-1	.	many	CASSITWYNEQFF	TGCGCCAGCAGCATCACGTGGTACAATGAGCAGTTCTTC
TRBV28	TRBJ1-2	TRBD1	.	CASTEDRGLGYTF	TGTGCCAGCACCGAAGACAGGGGGCTAGGCTACACCTTC
TRBV4-2	TRBJ1-2	TRBD1	many	CASSQGGGDGYTF	TGTGCCAGCAGCCAAGGAGGGGGCGATGGCTACACCTTC
TRBV9	TRBJ2-1	.	many	CASSISNEQFF	TGTGCCAGCAGCATCAGCAATGAGCAGTTCTTC
TRBV5-4	TRBJ2-3	TRBD2	.	CASSLRRESLADTQYF	TGTGCCAGCAGCCTCCGGCGGGAGTCCCTCGCAGATACGCAGTATTTT
TRBV4-3	TRBJ2-1	TRBD2	many	CASSRTGTSGRGEQFF	TGCGCCAGCAGCCGGACCGGGACTAGCGGGAGGGGGGAGCAGTTCTTC
TRBV5-5	TRBJ2-7	.	few	CASSPGLPSYEQYF	TGTGCCAGCAGCCCCGGGCTCCCTTCCTACGAGCAGTACTTC
TRBV24-1	TRBJ2-5	.	many	CATSWGRGETQYF	TGTGCCACCAGTTGGGGCCGTGGGGAGACCCAGTACTTC
TRBV4-3	TRBJ2-7	TRBD2	.	CASSLGLAGRYEQYF	TGCGCCAGCAGCCTTGGACTAGCGGGCCGCTACGAGCAGTACTTC
TRBV3-1	TRBJ2-1	TRBD2	many	CASSQERGGRDEQFF	TGTGCCAGCAGCCAAGAGCGGGGGGGCCGAGATGAGCAGTTCTTC
TRBV7-2	TRBJ2-2	TRBD1	few	CASSSDRGRLYTGELFF	TGTGCCAGCAGCTCGGACAGGGGGCGCTTGTACACCGGGGAGCTGTTTTTT
TRBV29-1	TRBJ2-3	.	many	CSVADTQYF	TGCAGCGTTGCAGATACGCAGTATTTT
TRBV5-1	TRBJ1-1	.	many	CASSFGVGTEAFF	TGCGCCAGCAGCTTCGGGGTTGGGACTGAAGCTTTCTTT
TRBV12-3/TRBV12-4	TRBJ2-2	.	.	CTSSLGSGQPLTGELFF	TGTACCAGCAGCCTGGGTTCGGGGCAGCCACTCACCGGGGAGCTGTTTTTT
TRBV25-1	TRBJ1-6	.	many	CASSPVLPGRGNSPLHF	TGTGCCAGCAGTCCGGTGCTCCCGGGACGAGGGAATTCACCCCTCCACTTT
TRBV5-5	TRBJ1-1	.	many	CASSPWAGTEAFF	TGTGCCAGCAGCCCTTGGGCGGGCACTGAAGCTTTCTTT
TRBV6-5	TRBJ2-7	.	many	CASSYIGLSSYEQYF	TGTGCCAGCAGCTACATTGGGCTAAGCTCCTACGAGCAGTACTTC
TRBV29-1	TRBJ1-2	TRBD1	many	CSADRDGYTF	TGCAGCGCCGACAGGGATGGCTACACCTTC
TRBV20-1	TRBJ2-1	.	medium-sized	CSATVDYNEQFF	TGCAGTGCTACGGTGGACTACAATGAGCAGTTCTTC
TRBV2	TRBJ2-1	TRBD2	many	CASSHTSGRSGYNEQFF	TGTGCCAGCAGCCACACTAGCGGGAGATCAGGCTACAATGAGCAGTTCTTC
TRBV29-1	TRBJ2-2	.	many	CSVAAGSGELFF	TGCAGCGTTGCGGCAGGGTCCGGGGAGCTGTTTTTT
TRBV12-3/TRBV12-4	TRBJ2-2	.	many	CASRPSETGELFF	TGTGCCAGCAGGCCCTCAGAGACCGGGGAGCTGTTTTTT
TRBV29-1	TRBJ1-1	.	many	CSVPTNTEAFF	TGCAGCGTCCCGACAAACACTGAAGCTTTCTTT
TRBV20-1	TRBJ1-5	.	many	CSALDRDRLRDQPQHF	TGCAGTGCACTTGACCGGGACCGCCTAAGGGATCAGCCCCAGCATTTT
TRBV4-3	TRBJ1-1	.	.	CASSQVRGAEAFF	TGCGCCAGCAGCCAAGTCAGGGGCGCTGAAGCTTTCTTT
TRBV4-3	TRBJ1-5	.	many	CASSQDIASVGQPQHF	TGCGCCAGCAGCCAAGATATAGCTTCCGTAGGACAGCCCCAGCATTTT
TRBV7-9	TRBJ1-1	TRBD1	many	CASIPLKRTGSEAFF	TGTGCCAGCATCCCGCTTAAACGGACAGGGTCCGAAGCTTTCTTT
TRBV29-1	TRBJ2-5	TRBD2	many	CSVVREVDRETQYF	TGCAGCGTTGTCCGGGAGGTCGATCGGGAGACCCAGTACTTC
TRBV30	TRBJ2-1	TRBD2	many	CAWSGLADEQFF	TGTGCCTGGAGTGGGCTAGCGGATGAGCAGTTCTTC
TRBV10-3	TRBJ2-5	.	many	CAIRPGRRETQYF	TGTGCCATCAGGCCGGGTCGAAGGGAGACCCAGTACTTC
TRBV28	TRBJ2-7	TRBD1	many	CASSFTGTAYEQYF	TGTGCCAGCAGCTTTACCGGGACAGCCTACGAGCAGTACTTC
TRBV15	TRBJ2-5	.	many	CATGPGGGLETQYF	TGTGCCACCGGACCAGGGGGGGGTCTGGAGACCCAGTACTTC
TRBV7-9	TRBJ2-7	.	many	CASNSGAGIYEQYF	TGTGCCAGCAACTCTGGGGCAGGGATCTACGAGCAGTACTTC
TRBV5-1	TRBJ1-2	.	many	CASSRFYGYTF	TGCGCCAGCAGCAGGTTCTATGGCTACACCTTC